Listed below are T cell receptor beta chains from one sample, sequenced in a study of regulatory T cells in long-lasting Graves disease. TCRdb reprocessed the multiplex PCR reads via MiXCR and lists one record per CDR3 protein. This table has 400,000 to 550,000 distinct CDR3 sequences, less than 20% appearing once. The sample was also reused in another study, on T cells in Graves' hyperthyroidism and ophthalmopathy.

The starting material was peripheral blood mononuclear cells (PBMCs), obtained at new diagnosis, from a patient treated with antithyroid drugs. Source of these receptors: a woman aged 25 to 39 with Graves disease. Both conserved end residues are part of each CDR3. D genes are given only for firm matches. Size values are once, few and many counts, or a class for expanded clones, and some rows have none.

d_call: -; j_call: TRBJ2-6; v_call: TRBV10-3; clone_size: few; cdr3_length: 15; cdr3_aa: CAISGTGTGANVLAF; cdr3_nt: TGTGCCATCAGTGGCACGGGGACTGGGGCCAACGTCCTGGCTTTC
d_call: -; j_call: TRBJ2-1; v_call: TRBV10-3; clone_size: many; cdr3_length: 14; cdr3_aa: CAILGTEWDNEQFF; cdr3_nt: TGTGCCATCCTCGGGACGGAATGGGACAATGAGCAGTTCTTC
d_call: -; j_call: TRBJ2-7; v_call: TRBV11-2; clone_size: many; cdr3_length: 13; cdr3_aa: CASSSPNTYEQYF; cdr3_nt: TGTGCCAGCAGCTCGCCAAATACCTACGAGCAGTACTTC
d_call: TRBD2; j_call: TRBJ2-5; v_call: TRBV2; clone_size: many; cdr3_length: 15; cdr3_aa: CASSEVLAGGETQYF; cdr3_nt: TGTGCCAGCAGTGAGGTACTAGCGGGAGGAGAGACCCAGTACTTC
d_call: TRBD2; j_call: TRBJ2-5; v_call: TRBV2; clone_size: many; cdr3_length: 16; cdr3_aa: CASTEGTSGRQETQYF; cdr3_nt: TGTGCCAGCACCGAAGGGACTAGCGGGAGACAAGAGACCCAGTACTTC
d_call: TRBD1; j_call: TRBJ2-7; v_call: TRBV16; clone_size: -; cdr3_length: 14; cdr3_aa: CASNQGGSSYEQYF; cdr3_nt: TGTGCCAGCAACCAAGGGGGCAGTTCCTACGAGCAGTACTTC
d_call: -; j_call: TRBJ2-7; v_call: TRBV5-1; clone_size: many; cdr3_length: 13; cdr3_aa: CASSLLTSSEQYF; cdr3_nt: TGCGCCAGCAGCTTACTGACTAGTTCCGAGCAGTACTTC
d_call: TRBD1; j_call: TRBJ2-3; v_call: TRBV24-1; clone_size: many; cdr3_length: 17; cdr3_aa: CATSDNLRTGRTDTQYF; cdr3_nt: TGTGCCACCAGTGATAACCTTCGGACAGGCCGCACAGATACGCAGTATTTT
d_call: -; j_call: TRBJ2-5; v_call: TRBV18; clone_size: many; cdr3_length: 15; cdr3_aa: CASSPPGQAQETQYF; cdr3_nt: TGTGCCAGCTCACCACCGGGACAAGCGCAAGAGACCCAGTACTTC
d_call: -; j_call: TRBJ1-1; v_call: TRBV28; clone_size: -; cdr3_length: 13; cdr3_aa: CASRPDLNTEAFF; cdr3_nt: TGTGCCAGCAGACCCGACCTGAACACTGAAGCTTTCTTT
d_call: -; j_call: TRBJ1-5; v_call: TRBV5-6; clone_size: -; cdr3_length: 15; cdr3_aa: CASSLGSLKNQPQHF; cdr3_nt: TGTGCCAGCAGCTTGGGCAGTCTGAAGAATCAGCCCCAGCATTTT
d_call: -; j_call: TRBJ2-6; v_call: TRBV10-3; clone_size: -; cdr3_length: 15; cdr3_aa: CAISGTGTGANVLTF; cdr3_nt: TGTGCCATCAGTGGCACGGGGACTGGGGCCAACGTCCTGACTTTC
d_call: -; j_call: TRBJ2-5; v_call: TRBV12-3/TRBV12-4; clone_size: few; cdr3_length: 13; cdr3_aa: CASSYRDKETQYF; cdr3_nt: TGTGCCAGCAGTTACCGGGACAAGGAGACCCAGTACTTC
d_call: TRBD2; j_call: TRBJ2-3; v_call: TRBV27; clone_size: many; cdr3_length: 19; cdr3_aa: CASSLEGLAGPASTDTQYF; cdr3_nt: TGTGCCAGCAGTTTAGAAGGCCTAGCGGGGCCCGCTAGCACAGATACGCAGTATTTT
d_call: TRBD2; j_call: TRBJ2-3; v_call: TRBV7-8; clone_size: many; cdr3_length: 17; cdr3_aa: CASRPGTSSTRTDTQYF; cdr3_nt: TGTGCCAGCAGGCCCGGGACTAGCTCAACGCGGACAGATACGCAGTATTTT
d_call: -; j_call: TRBJ2-7; v_call: TRBV5-1; clone_size: many; cdr3_length: 16; cdr3_aa: CASSLTVTGSSYEQYF; cdr3_nt: TGCGCCAGCAGCTTGACGGTTACAGGGAGCTCCTACGAGCAGTACTTC
d_call: TRBD2; j_call: TRBJ2-1; v_call: TRBV7-9; clone_size: -; cdr3_length: 17; cdr3_aa: CASSPRRTSGGYNEQFF; cdr3_nt: TGTGCCAGCAGCCCCCGCCGGACTAGCGGGGGCTACAATGAGCAGTTCTTC
d_call: TRBD1; j_call: TRBJ2-6; v_call: TRBV5-1; clone_size: -; cdr3_length: 17; cdr3_aa: CASSIGTAYSGANVLTF; cdr3_nt: TGCGCCAGCAGCATAGGGACAGCCTACTCTGGGGCCAACGTCCTGACTTTC
d_call: TRBD2; j_call: TRBJ2-5; v_call: TRBV11-2; clone_size: -; cdr3_length: 15; cdr3_aa: CASSGQTSGRLPQYF; cdr3_nt: TGTGCCAGCAGCGGGCAGACTAGCGGGAGATTACCCCAGTACTTC
d_call: -; j_call: TRBJ2-1; v_call: TRBV10-3; clone_size: many; cdr3_length: 11; cdr3_aa: CAISEFDEQFF; cdr3_nt: TGTGCCATCAGTGAGTTTGATGAGCAGTTCTTC
d_call: -; j_call: TRBJ2-7; v_call: TRBV6-1; clone_size: -; cdr3_length: 10; cdr3_aa: CASPHIEQYF; cdr3_nt: TGTGCCAGCCCACATATCGAGCAGTACTTC
d_call: TRBD1; j_call: TRBJ2-7; v_call: TRBV19; clone_size: few; cdr3_length: 14; cdr3_aa: CASSPGQAWIQQYF; cdr3_nt: TGTGCCAGTAGTCCAGGACAGGCCTGGATCCAGCAGTACTTC
d_call: -; j_call: TRBJ2-3; v_call: TRBV11-2; clone_size: many; cdr3_length: 17; cdr3_aa: CASSLPALQSGTDTQYF; cdr3_nt: TGTGCCAGCAGCTTACCGGCCCTACAGAGCGGTACAGATACGCAGTATTTT
d_call: TRBD2; j_call: TRBJ2-5; v_call: TRBV30; clone_size: many; cdr3_length: 15; cdr3_aa: CAWIFTSGRQETQYF; cdr3_nt: TGTGCCTGGATTTTTACTAGCGGGAGGCAAGAGACCCAGTACTTC
d_call: TRBD1; j_call: TRBJ2-2; v_call: TRBV7-9; clone_size: few; cdr3_length: 16; cdr3_aa: CASKGQGATYTGELFF; cdr3_nt: TGTGCCAGCAAAGGACAGGGGGCGACCTACACCGGGGAGCTGTTTTTT
d_call: TRBD1; j_call: TRBJ2-1; v_call: TRBV14; clone_size: many; cdr3_length: 15; cdr3_aa: CASSLGTVTYNEQFF; cdr3_nt: TGTGCCAGCAGCTTAGGGACAGTCACCTACAATGAGCAGTTCTTC
d_call: -; j_call: TRBJ1-4; v_call: TRBV7-9; clone_size: many; cdr3_length: 15; cdr3_aa: CASSLPRGTGEKLFF; cdr3_nt: TGTGCCAGCAGCTTACCCCGGGGGACCGGTGAAAAACTGTTTTTT
d_call: -; j_call: TRBJ2-7; v_call: TRBV11-2; clone_size: few; cdr3_length: 16; cdr3_aa: CASSYTRVQLDYEQYF; cdr3_nt: TGTGCCAGCAGCTACACCAGGGTTCAGCTTGATTACGAGCAGTACTTC
d_call: TRBD2; j_call: TRBJ2-7; v_call: TRBV28; clone_size: many; cdr3_length: 13; cdr3_aa: CASRWTRWDEQYF; cdr3_nt: TGTGCCAGCAGGTGGACTAGATGGGACGAGCAGTACTTC
d_call: -; j_call: TRBJ2-2; v_call: TRBV6-5; clone_size: -; cdr3_length: 15; cdr3_aa: CASSYGYRVAGELFF; cdr3_nt: TGTGCCAGCAGTTACGGGTACAGGGTAGCCGGGGAGCTGTTTTTT
d_call: TRBD1; j_call: TRBJ2-3; v_call: TRBV5-1; clone_size: many; cdr3_length: 16; cdr3_aa: CASSLSQTGDTDTQYF; cdr3_nt: TGCGCCAGCAGCTTGTCCCAGACAGGGGACACAGATACGCAGTATTTT
d_call: -; j_call: TRBJ2-7; v_call: TRBV28; clone_size: many; cdr3_length: 12; cdr3_aa: CASSLPYLEQYF; cdr3_nt: TGTGCCAGCAGTTTACCTTATCTTGAGCAGTACTTC
d_call: TRBD2; j_call: TRBJ2-5; v_call: TRBV5-4; clone_size: many; cdr3_length: 14; cdr3_aa: CASSLEREVETQYF; cdr3_nt: TGTGCCAGCAGCTTGGAGCGGGAGGTAGAGACCCAGTACTTC
d_call: TRBD2; j_call: TRBJ2-1; v_call: TRBV30; clone_size: -; cdr3_length: 13; cdr3_aa: CAWSLAGANEQFF; cdr3_nt: TGTGCCTGGAGTCTAGCGGGAGCCAATGAGCAGTTCTTC
d_call: -; j_call: TRBJ1-1; v_call: TRBV7-9; clone_size: many; cdr3_length: 13; cdr3_aa: CASITLTNTEAFF; cdr3_nt: TGTGCCAGCATTACGCTGACGAACACTGAAGCTTTCTTT
d_call: TRBD2; j_call: TRBJ2-1; v_call: TRBV6-1; clone_size: many; cdr3_length: 15; cdr3_aa: CASLGLAGGRDEQFF; cdr3_nt: TGTGCCAGTCTCGGACTAGCGGGGGGTAGGGATGAGCAGTTCTTC
d_call: TRBD2; j_call: TRBJ2-7; v_call: TRBV7-2; clone_size: many; cdr3_length: 15; cdr3_aa: CASSLARTSLYEQYF; cdr3_nt: TGTGCCAGCAGCTTAGCGCGGACTAGCCTCTACGAGCAGTACTTC
d_call: -; j_call: TRBJ2-3; v_call: TRBV7-3; clone_size: many; cdr3_length: 14; cdr3_aa: CASSSYGGTDTQYF; cdr3_nt: TGTGCCAGCAGTAGCTACGGGGGCACAGATACGCAGTATTTT
d_call: -; j_call: TRBJ2-7; v_call: TRBV3-1; clone_size: few; cdr3_length: 16; cdr3_aa: CAIFKGEAVSYNEQYF; cdr3_nt: TGTGCCATTTTCAAGGGGGAAGCGGTCTCCTACAATGAGCAGTACTTC
d_call: TRBD2; j_call: TRBJ2-7; v_call: TRBV18; clone_size: many; cdr3_length: 16; cdr3_aa: CASSGLAETNLYEQYF; cdr3_nt: TGTGCCAGTTCGGGACTAGCGGAAACAAACCTCTACGAGCAGTACTTC
d_call: TRBD1; j_call: TRBJ2-3; v_call: TRBV6-1; clone_size: -; cdr3_length: 16; cdr3_aa: CASSTAGQGAGDTRYF; cdr3_nt: TGTGCCAGCAGTACGGCCGGACAGGGGGCTGGGGATACGCGGTATTTT
d_call: -; j_call: TRBJ2-1; v_call: TRBV11-3; clone_size: many; cdr3_length: 14; cdr3_aa: CASSAGLEYNEQFF; cdr3_nt: TGTGCCAGCAGCGCCGGGTTGGAATACAATGAGCAGTTCTTC
d_call: -; j_call: TRBJ1-1; v_call: TRBV3-1; clone_size: many; cdr3_length: 14; cdr3_aa: CASSQEAGNTEAFF; cdr3_nt: TGTGCCAGCAGCCAAGAGGCGGGGAACACTGAAGCTTTCTTT
d_call: TRBD2; j_call: TRBJ2-1; v_call: TRBV5-1; clone_size: many; cdr3_length: 16; cdr3_aa: CASSLFGGSSGNEQFF; cdr3_nt: TGCGCCAGCAGCTTGTTTGGCGGGAGTAGTGGTAATGAGCAGTTCTTC
d_call: -; j_call: TRBJ2-3; v_call: TRBV7-2; clone_size: many; cdr3_length: 14; cdr3_aa: CASSLGSRVDTQYF; cdr3_nt: TGTGCCAGCAGCTTAGGGTCCCGGGTAGATACGCAGTATTTT
d_call: TRBD1; j_call: TRBJ2-2; v_call: TRBV7-9; clone_size: few; cdr3_length: 16; cdr3_aa: CASSPPGTANIGELFF; cdr3_nt: TGTGCCAGCAGCCCCCCCGGGACAGCGAACATCGGGGAGCTGTTTTTT
d_call: TRBD1; j_call: TRBJ1-2; v_call: TRBV5-1; clone_size: many; cdr3_length: 12; cdr3_aa: CASSLEGAGYTF; cdr3_nt: TGCGCCAGCAGCTTGGAGGGGGCAGGCTACACCTTC
d_call: TRBD2; j_call: TRBJ2-3; v_call: TRBV20-1; clone_size: -; cdr3_length: 17; cdr3_aa: CSAREILAGPSTDTQYF; cdr3_nt: TGCAGTGCTAGAGAAATCCTAGCGGGGCCTAGCACAGATACGCAGTATTTT
d_call: -; j_call: TRBJ1-1; v_call: TRBV30; clone_size: many; cdr3_length: 12; cdr3_aa: CAWSPGWTEAFF; cdr3_nt: TGTGCCTGGAGTCCCGGGTGGACTGAAGCTTTCTTT
d_call: -; j_call: TRBJ1-1; v_call: TRBV28; clone_size: many; cdr3_length: 13; cdr3_aa: CAMSEGVNTEAFF; cdr3_nt: TGTGCCATGTCGGAGGGAGTGAACACTGAAGCTTTCTTT
d_call: -; j_call: TRBJ2-1; v_call: TRBV15; clone_size: few; cdr3_length: 13; cdr3_aa: CATLMRERNEQFF; cdr3_nt: TGTGCCACCCTGATGAGGGAGCGGAATGAGCAGTTCTTC
d_call: -; j_call: TRBJ1-4; v_call: TRBV20-1; clone_size: many; cdr3_length: 15; cdr3_aa: CSAFRDVGLNEKLFF; cdr3_nt: TGCAGTGCTTTCCGGGACGTCGGCCTCAATGAAAAACTGTTTTTT